This T cell receptor (beta chain) was captured by sequencing in a study of naive and memory T cell subsets (dated by TCRdb to the late 2010s). Describing the broader study: The figure summarizing these samples reported 10 or so blood donors, 7 tuberculin skin test biopsies and 3 saline control biopsies. Usually PCR2 was run as a SYBR Green qPCR and stopped at a set threshold, although low-input samples could use end-point PCR (roughly 6 cycles) instead. The investigation overall reported the following: The RNA-based method was acknowledged to be potentially sensitive to changes in TCR transcripts with T cell activation and differentiation.

Inclusive of the bounding cysteine and phenylalanine, the CDR3 is 12 residues long. Only the CDR3 DNA is retained, 36 bases long and in frame from the first base. V is reduced by 1 base and J by 7 bases, leaving a spacing of 4 bases between them. CDR1 and CDR2 are read off the germline V gene as KGHDR and SFDVKD. The library was generated by 5' RACE. For the blood and skin samples, reverse transcription of TCR RNA was done with SuperScript IV along with alpha and beta constant region primers. The ligated cDNA was amplified in four rounds of PCR with nested alpha and beta constant region primers together with the SP2 primer. Using T4 RNA ligase 1, an oligonucleotide carrying both the Illumina SP2 primer and a UMI was ligated onto the 3' end of the cDNA. The 12-nucleotide UMI consisted of two random hexamers with an eight-base spacer between the hexamers to prevent hairpin formation. From the second PCR onward, TCR alpha and beta chain libraries were processed separately and dual indexed for multiplexing. After pooling, the indexed libraries were analyzed by capillary electrophoresis and sequenced on either an Illumina MiSeq or NextSeq. To boost base diversity and improve cluster recognition, PhiX DNA at about 4.5-8% was spiked into the libraries. In the paper's pipeline: Demultiplexor extracted UMIs from read 2, combined them with read 1 TCR sequence, and split reads by sample indices. V and J genes and V-J junctions were identified by Decombinator, which gave every TCR a five-part identifier that included V and J deletions. Collapsinator relied on UMIs to correct both sequencing errors and PCR amplification heterogeneity, producing a UMI-based abundance for each TCR. Identifiers were converted to nucleotide sequence by CDR3Translator and translated to amino acids, and CDR3 regions were extracted on the basis of terminal motifs. Error-corrected alpha and beta TCR counts from blood and skin were compared after normalization to input RNA amount. TCRdb handled the public reads itself, with Q25 trimming in fastp and clone calling in MiXCR, and kept productive beta chains. Each CDR3 protein gets just one entry, which takes the most common genes and DNA from the rows behind it. The V and J calls and clone size come from TCRdb's table, not from the authors' own analysis. The sample data list approximately 200 distinct CDR3 sequences, and 95% to 97% of these were observed just once. 30% of the sample comes from the top ten.

A remark on this clonotype: Its antigen is not yet known. Per-base qualities were not stored, and no clone one base away is much larger. With the library built for alpha chains, this beta chain is off target and its frequency is not meaningful.

Whole blood analysis involved drawing roughly 2.4 ml of peripheral blood from adult healthy volunteers into Tempus tubes and then extracting RNA following the manufacturer's instructions. Using 3' ligation of a UMI-containing oligonucleotide to TCR cDNA, the study laid out a robust and sensitive protocol to amplify, sequence and analyze TCRs. Total RNA, without cell sorting, was DNase treated with RQ1 DNase before reverse transcription, targeting roughly 1 to 1000 ng input. Libraries were prepared from skin biopsies and whole blood so that pipeline robustness could be tested in samples in which T cells form a minority population.

The sequence was obtained from a male donor in good health. This receptor chain uses TRBV24-1 and TRBJ2-1, with no confidently assigned D gene. At the DNA level, the sequence is TGTGCCACCAGTGATTTACAGAATGAGCAGTTCTTC. It is translated as CATSDLQNEQFF.